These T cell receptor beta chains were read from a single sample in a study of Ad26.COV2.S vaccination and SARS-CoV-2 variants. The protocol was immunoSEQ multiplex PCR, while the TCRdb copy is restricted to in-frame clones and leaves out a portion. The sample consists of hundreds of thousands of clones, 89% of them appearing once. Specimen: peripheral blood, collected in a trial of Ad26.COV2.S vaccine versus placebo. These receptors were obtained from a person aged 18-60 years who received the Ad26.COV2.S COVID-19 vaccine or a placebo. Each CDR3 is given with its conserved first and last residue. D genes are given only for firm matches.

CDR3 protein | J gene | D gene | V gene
CASSGQSYGYTF | TRBJ1-2 | NA | TRBV2
CASSPRGGGTDTQYF | TRBJ2-3 | NA | TRBV11-2
CASSHRADTQYF | TRBJ2-3 | NA | TRBV7-9
CASSDGQADNEQFF | TRBJ2-1 | TRBD1 | TRBV4-1
CASSRQGGEKLFF | TRBJ1-4 | TRBD1 | TRBV12-3/TRBV12-4
CASSTMTGLDYGYTF | TRBJ1-2 | TRBD1 | TRBV5-1
CASSMFSYNEQFF | TRBJ2-1 | NA | TRBV19
CATSRDRGRGTEAFF | TRBJ1-1 | NA | TRBV15
CSASPGGDKDTQYF | TRBJ2-3 | TRBD1 | TRBV20-1
CASTHPSSGNTIYF | TRBJ1-3 | NA | TRBV28
CATSRPGARPNYGYTF | TRBJ1-2 | NA | TRBV15
CASSVAGSQYGYTF | TRBJ1-2 | NA | TRBV9
CASSGDWTASTGELFF | TRBJ2-2 | NA | TRBV5-5
CASYGGQGSEQYF | TRBJ2-7 | TRBD1 | TRBV18
CASTSQGSSSYNEQFF | TRBJ2-1 | NA | TRBV19
CASSLVGGSSYEQYF | TRBJ2-7 | NA | TRBV28
CASSQDSRFYEQYF | TRBJ2-7 | NA | TRBV4-1
CASSLNPTGGASEAFF | TRBJ1-1 | NA | TRBV13
CASSPARGIYGYTF | TRBJ1-2 | NA | TRBV11-1
CASSPSDEQFF | TRBJ2-1 | NA | TRBV5-4